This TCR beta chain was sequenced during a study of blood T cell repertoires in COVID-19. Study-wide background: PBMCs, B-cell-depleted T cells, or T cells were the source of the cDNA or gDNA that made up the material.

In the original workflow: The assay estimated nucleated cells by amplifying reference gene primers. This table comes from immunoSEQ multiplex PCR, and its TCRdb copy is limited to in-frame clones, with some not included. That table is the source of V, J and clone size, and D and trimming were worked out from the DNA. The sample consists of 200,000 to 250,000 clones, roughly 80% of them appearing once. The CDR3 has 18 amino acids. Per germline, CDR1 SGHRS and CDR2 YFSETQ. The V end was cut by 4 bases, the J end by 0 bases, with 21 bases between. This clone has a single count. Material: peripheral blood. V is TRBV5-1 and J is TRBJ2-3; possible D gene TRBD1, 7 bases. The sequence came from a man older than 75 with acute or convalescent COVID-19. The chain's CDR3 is CASSPRGPRDSSTDTQYF. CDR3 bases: TGCGCCAGCAGCCCCCGGGGGCCCCGGGACAGCAGCACAGATACGCAGTATTTT.